Sequencing of this TCR beta chain was carried out in a study of PD-L1 blockade in urothelial cancer. Study at large: Men with urothelial cancer arising in the bladder made up about 90% of the roughly 29 patients.

Only in-frame clones appear in the TCRdb table, and some are missing; sequencing was by immunoSEQ multiplex PCR. This sample carries tens of thousands of clones, almost 90% of them seen once, and the ten largest clones take about 10%. Documented time point: peripheral blood 6 weeks after treatment start. The CDR3 contains 14 residues. Per germline, CDR1 SGHRS and CDR2 YFSETQ. V shed 0 bases, J shed 8 bases, and the junction held 4 bases outside the gene matches. Here the sequenced sample was PBMCs, taken around atezolizumab (anti-PD-L1) treatment. The J gene is TRBJ1-4, the V gene TRBV5-1, with TRBD1 matching 7 bases. The origin of this receptor is a man between 60 and 75 years old with urothelial cancer. CDR3 DNA sequence: TGCGCCAGCAGCTTGGTCCCAGGGGGGGAAAAACTGTTTTTT. Its protein product is CASSLVPGGEKLFF.